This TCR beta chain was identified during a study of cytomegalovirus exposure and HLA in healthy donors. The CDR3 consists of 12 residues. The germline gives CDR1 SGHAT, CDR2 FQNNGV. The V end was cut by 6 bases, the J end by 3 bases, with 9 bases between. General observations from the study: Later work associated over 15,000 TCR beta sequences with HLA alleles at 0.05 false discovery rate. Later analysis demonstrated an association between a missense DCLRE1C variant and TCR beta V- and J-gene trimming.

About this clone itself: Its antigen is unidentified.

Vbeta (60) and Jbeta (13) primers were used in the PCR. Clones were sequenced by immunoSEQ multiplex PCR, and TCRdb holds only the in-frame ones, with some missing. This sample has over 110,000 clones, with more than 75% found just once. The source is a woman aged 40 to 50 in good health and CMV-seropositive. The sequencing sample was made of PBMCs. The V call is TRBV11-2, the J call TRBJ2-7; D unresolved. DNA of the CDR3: TGTGCCAGCAGTTTGACTTACTACGAGCAGTACTTC. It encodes CASSLTYYEQYF.